A selection of T cell receptor beta chains follows, all from one sample in a study of cytomegalovirus exposure and HLA in healthy donors. Using immunoSEQ multiplex PCR, the repertoire was profiled, and TCRdb retains in-frame clones only, with some absent. The sample includes 150,000 to 200,000 clones, around 80% of them seen just once. The material sequenced was PBMCs. The receptors shown here come from a human donor in good health. Both conserved end residues are trimmed from each CDR3. The order of the fields is CDR3 length, V gene, CDR3 protein.

len: 13
v_gene: TRBV23-1
CDR3aa: ASRPQGVRNTEAF

len: 13
v_gene: TRBV9
CDR3aa: ASSVGAGPRETQY

len: 12
v_gene: TRBV29-1
CDR3aa: SVATGGGSYEQY

len: 10
v_gene: TRBV19
CDR3aa: ASGGSYSPLH

len: 13
v_gene: TRBV7-3
CDR3aa: ASSATSGGGDIQY

len: 12
v_gene: TRBV6-1
CDR3aa: ASSHPGRGYGYT

len: 11
v_gene: TRBV27
CDR3aa: ASSSPGVDEQY

len: 12
v_gene: TRBV15
CDR3aa: ATSRAEGSYEQY

len: 11
v_gene: TRBV29-1
CDR3aa: SVDGQNTGELF

len: 11
v_gene: TRBV19
CDR3aa: ASSIVGSGPSH

len: 11
v_gene: TRBV2
CDR3aa: ASSGTDNQPQH

len: 14
v_gene: TRBV4-3
CDR3aa: ASSQEWAGVRDTQY

len: 13
v_gene: TRBV27
CDR3aa: ASRTLGQQNQPQH

len: 13
v_gene: TRBV7-6
CDR3aa: ASSLVDSSSYEQY

len: 15
v_gene: TRBV19
CDR3aa: ASSPTGTVLGIQPQH

len: 11
v_gene: TRBV15
CDR3aa: ATSRVPRAEAF

len: 9
v_gene: TRBV2
CDR3aa: ASSVRGGYT

len: 12
v_gene: TRBV13
CDR3aa: ASSLGDLKETQY

len: 12
v_gene: TRBV6-5
CDR3aa: ASLPSGGAGTQY

len: 12
v_gene: TRBV19
CDR3aa: ATSSGGDYNEQF

len: 10
v_gene: TRBV10-3
CDR3aa: AISAGNSPLH

len: 14
v_gene: TRBV6-6
CDR3aa: ASSSNRVANTGELF

len: 13
v_gene: TRBV21-1
CDR3aa: ATQAGDLSTDTQY

len: 11
v_gene: TRBV5-6
CDR3aa: ASSTRQGDGYT

len: 12
v_gene: TRBV4-3
CDR3aa: ASSQDRAGAEQY

len: 12
v_gene: TRBV6-5
CDR3aa: ASSYGGAGNEQF

len: 13
v_gene: TRBV5-1
CDR3aa: ASSFLAGDPYEQY

len: 12
v_gene: TRBV6-6
CDR3aa: ASSYSGDRAGYT

len: 12
v_gene: TRBV7-9
CDR3aa: ASSSTGSNEKLF

len: 13
v_gene: TRBV11-2
CDR3aa: ASSQQGAAGNTIY

len: 13
v_gene: TRBV7-2
CDR3aa: ASSIRSGWTYEQY

len: 11
v_gene: TRBV25-1
CDR3aa: ASSGRQGHGYT

len: 13
v_gene: TRBV4-3
CDR3aa: ASSQERVGNQPQH